The 8 T cell receptor beta chains below were found in one sample sequenced in a study of T cells in Graves' hyperthyroidism and ophthalmopathy. RNA transcripts served as the template for amplifying TCR beta CDR3 regions. Researchers ran a first-round RT-PCR on the TCR CDR3 using the HTBI primer set. Via MiXCR, TCRdb re-called the multiplex PCR reads, giving one row per CDR3 protein. The sample carries about 560,000 distinct CDR3 sequences, 16% recorded once. Specimen: blood. Receptor source: a woman in her late teens or twenties with Graves' hyperthyroidism.

The gene calls are TRBV4-1 and TRBJ2-1; D possibly matches TRBD1 or TRBD2 (6 bases each). The ends were cut back, 6 bases at V and 8 bases at J, with 17 bases in the middle. CDR3 length: 14 amino acids. Germline V gene lookup returns CDR1 MGHRA and CDR2 YSYEKL. This chain's CDR3 is CASSLGGSGDEQFF. The CDR3 nucleotides read TGCGCCAGCAGTCTCGGGGGCTCTGGGGATGAGCAGTTCTTC.

This clonotype appeared many times. V usage is TRBV12-3 or TRBV12-4 and J usage is TRBJ2-5, with D possibly matching TRBD2 (5 bases). This CDR3 region has 15 residues. V was shortened by 6 bases and J by 1 base, with 15 bases between the two germline ends. The CDR3 sequence is CASRSGSRFQETQYF. The CDR3 bases are TGTGCCAGCAGGTCGGGGAGCAGATTCCAAGAGACCCAGTACTTC.

This clonotype was detected many times. This chain connects TRBV5-1 to TRBJ2-5, with a tentative D call TRBD1 (5 bases). This CDR3 contains 14 residues. Germline loops: CDR1 SGHRS, CDR2 YFSETQ. The V gene lost 0 bases and the J gene lost 2 bases, with 8 bases spanning the gap. CDR3 bases: TGCGCCAGCAGCTTGGTGCAGGGACAAGAGACCCAGTACTTC. It encodes CASSLVQGQETQYF. The full variable domain, its missing parts supplied by reference TRBV5-1 and TRBJ2-5, is KAGVTQTPRYLIKTRGQQVTLSCSPISGHRSVSWYQQTPGQGLQFLFEYFSETQRNKGNFPGRFSGRQFSNSRSEMNVSTLELGDSALYLCASSLVQGQETQYFGPGTRLLVL.

The chain has TRBV4-1 and TRBJ2-5; D call uncertain. V lost 1 base to trimming and J lost 9 bases, with 18 bases between them. This CDR3 spans 15 amino acids. Germline values: CDR1 MGHRA, CDR2 YSYEKL. CDR3: CASSQGGPRHIAQYF. In nucleotides, the CDR3 is TGCGCCAGCAGCCAAGGAGGACCTCGCCATATAGCCCAGTACTTC.

This clonotype was counted between two and nine times. CDR3 sequence (DNA): TGTGCCAGCAGCCCGGACAGGGCTTACGAGCAGTACTTC. Protein sequence: CASSPDRAYEQYF. The J gene is TRBJ2-7, the V gene TRBV7-8, with 8 bases fitting TRBD1. The V segment lost 5 bases and the J segment 4 bases; nucleotides outside the gene matches: 4. This CDR3 has 13 amino acids. In germline, CDR1 is SGHVS, CDR2 FQNEAQ.

This clonotype has at least ten counts. J is TRBJ2-1 and V is TRBV7-6; a possible D gene is TRBD2 (7 bases). Between the trimmed V and J ends, which lost 0 bases and 6 bases, there was a span of 12 bases. Looked up from germline, CDR1 is SGHVS and CDR2 is FNYEAQ. The CDR3 has 15 amino acids. The CDR3 reads CASSLAGGLVNEQFF. The DNA for the CDR3 is TGTGCCAGCAGCTTAGCGGGGGGGCTGGTCAATGAGCAGTTCTTC.

The chain joins TRBV7-9 to TRBJ2-2, with D possibly being TRBD1 (6 bases). This CDR3 spans 17 amino acids. Germline CDR1 is SEHNR and CDR2 is FQNEAQ (reference sequence). Trimming stripped 5 bases from V and 0 bases from J, with 16 bases between. Here the CDR3 reads CASSAPQGNANTGELFF. CDR3 nucleotides: TGTGCCAGCAGCGCCCCCCAGGGGAATGCGAACACCGGGGAGCTGTTTTTT.

V is TRBV15 and J is TRBJ1-1, with no clear D. CDR1 LNHNV and CDR2 YYDKDF come from the germline V gene (reference sequence). The CDR3 runs 15 residues. With 0 bases removed from V and 5 bases from J, the gap between germline ends came to 13 bases. Written as DNA, the CDR3 is TGTGCCACCAGCAGAGATGAGGTGCCCCGAACTGAAGCTTTCTTT. It codes for CATSRDEVPRTEAFF. Together with reference TRBV15 and TRBJ1-1, the CDR3 gives the full variable domain: DAMVIQNPRYQVTQFGKPVTLSCSQTLNHNVMYWYQQKSSQAPKLLFHYYDKDFNNEADTPDNFQSRRPNTSFCFLDIRSPGLGDTAMYLCATSRDEVPRTEAFFGQGTRLTVV.